This TCR beta chain was retrieved from a study of CD8 T cells in ankylosing spondylitis. TCRdb reanalysed the 5' RACE reads using MiXCR and keeps one entry per CDR3 protein. Here the sample spans tens of thousands of distinct CDR3 sequences, less than 4% being singletons. Losses at the gene ends were 6 bases for V and 5 bases for J; bases not matched to a gene: 10. From germline, CDR1 is SGDLS and CDR2 YYNGEE. The CDR3 spans 15 residues. Study-wide results and limits: Disease-linked clones were found to be CD8+ and relatively rare in peripheral blood. Significantly higher representation of disease-linked clones was reported for matched ankylosing spondylitis synovial fluid. In ankylosing spondylitis blood, a motif of roughly eight highly homologous TCR beta variants appeared characteristic.

To note about this clonotype: What it binds is unknown.

The sequencing sample was made of blood, either unsorted or a sorted T cell fraction (not recorded which). This sequence was found in a male donor with ankylosing spondylitis or in good health (not recorded which). This chain connects TRBV9 to TRBJ2-1, with 8 bases identical to TRBD2. In DNA form, the CDR3 reads TGTGCCAGCATCCCCACCGGGACTAGTAACAATGAGCAGTTCTTC. Protein product: CASIPTGTSNNEQFF.